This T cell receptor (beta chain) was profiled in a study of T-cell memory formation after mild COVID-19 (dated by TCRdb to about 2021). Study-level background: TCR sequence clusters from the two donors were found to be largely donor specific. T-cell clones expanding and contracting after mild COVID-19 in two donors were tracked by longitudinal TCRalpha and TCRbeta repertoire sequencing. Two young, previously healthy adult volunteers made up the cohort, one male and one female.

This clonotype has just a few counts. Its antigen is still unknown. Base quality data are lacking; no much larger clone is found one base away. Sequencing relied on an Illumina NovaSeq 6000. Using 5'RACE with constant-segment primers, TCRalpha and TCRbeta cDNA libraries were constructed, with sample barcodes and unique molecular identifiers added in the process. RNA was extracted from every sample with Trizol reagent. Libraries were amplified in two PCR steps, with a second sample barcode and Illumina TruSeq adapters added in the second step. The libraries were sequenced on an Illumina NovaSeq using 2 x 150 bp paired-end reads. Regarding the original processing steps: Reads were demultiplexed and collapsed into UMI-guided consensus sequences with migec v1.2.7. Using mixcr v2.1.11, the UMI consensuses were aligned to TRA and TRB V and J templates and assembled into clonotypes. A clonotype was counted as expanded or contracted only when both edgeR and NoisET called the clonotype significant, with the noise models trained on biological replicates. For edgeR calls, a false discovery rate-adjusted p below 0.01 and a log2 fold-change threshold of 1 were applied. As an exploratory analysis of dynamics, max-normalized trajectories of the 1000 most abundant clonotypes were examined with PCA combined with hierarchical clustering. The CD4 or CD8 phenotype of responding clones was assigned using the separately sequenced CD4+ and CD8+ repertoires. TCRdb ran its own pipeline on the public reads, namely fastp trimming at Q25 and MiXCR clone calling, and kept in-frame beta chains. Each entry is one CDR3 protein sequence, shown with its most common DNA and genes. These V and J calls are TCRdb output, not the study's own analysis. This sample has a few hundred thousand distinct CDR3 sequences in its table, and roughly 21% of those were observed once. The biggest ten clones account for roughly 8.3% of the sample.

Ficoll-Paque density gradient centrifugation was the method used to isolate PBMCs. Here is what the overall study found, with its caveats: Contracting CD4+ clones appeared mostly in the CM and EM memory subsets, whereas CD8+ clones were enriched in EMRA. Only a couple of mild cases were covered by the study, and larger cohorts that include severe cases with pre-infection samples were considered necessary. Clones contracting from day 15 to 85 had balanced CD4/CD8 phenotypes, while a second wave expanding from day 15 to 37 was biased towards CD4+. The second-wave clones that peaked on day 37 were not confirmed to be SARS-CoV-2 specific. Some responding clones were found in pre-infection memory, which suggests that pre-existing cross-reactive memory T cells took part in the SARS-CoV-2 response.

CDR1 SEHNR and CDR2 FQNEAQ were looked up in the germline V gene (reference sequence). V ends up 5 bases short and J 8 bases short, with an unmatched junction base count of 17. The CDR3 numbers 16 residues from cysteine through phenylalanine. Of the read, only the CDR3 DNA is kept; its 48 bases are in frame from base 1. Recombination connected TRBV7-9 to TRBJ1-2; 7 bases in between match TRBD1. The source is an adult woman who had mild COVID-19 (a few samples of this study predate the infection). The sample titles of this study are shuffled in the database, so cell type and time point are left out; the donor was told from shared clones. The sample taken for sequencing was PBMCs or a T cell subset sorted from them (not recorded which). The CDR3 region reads CASSPGGTAHSGGYTF. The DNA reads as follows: TGTGCCAGCAGCCCCGGCGGGACAGCCCATTCCGGGGGCTACACCTTC. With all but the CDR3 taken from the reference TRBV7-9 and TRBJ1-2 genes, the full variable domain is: DTGVSQNPRHKITKRGQNVTFRCDPISEHNRLYWYRQTLGQGPEFLTYFQNEAQLEKSRLLSDRFSAERPKGSFSTLEIQRTEQGDSAMYLCASSPGGTAHSGGYTFGSGTRLTVV.